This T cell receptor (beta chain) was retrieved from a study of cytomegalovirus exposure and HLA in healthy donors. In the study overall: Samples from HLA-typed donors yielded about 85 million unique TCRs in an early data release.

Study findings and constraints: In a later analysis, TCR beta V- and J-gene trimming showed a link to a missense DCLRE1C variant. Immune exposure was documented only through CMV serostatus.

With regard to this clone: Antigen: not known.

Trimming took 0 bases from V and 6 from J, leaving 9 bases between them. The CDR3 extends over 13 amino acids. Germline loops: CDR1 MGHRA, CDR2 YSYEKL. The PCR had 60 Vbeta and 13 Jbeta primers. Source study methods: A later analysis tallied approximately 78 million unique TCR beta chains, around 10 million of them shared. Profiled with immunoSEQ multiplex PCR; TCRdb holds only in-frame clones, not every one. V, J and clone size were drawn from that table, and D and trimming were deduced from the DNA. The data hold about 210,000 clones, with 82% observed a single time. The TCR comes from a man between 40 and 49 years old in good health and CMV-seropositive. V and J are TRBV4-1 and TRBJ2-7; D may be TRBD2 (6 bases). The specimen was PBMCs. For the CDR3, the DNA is TGCGCCAGCAGCCAAGAGGCGGGGTTCGAGCAGTACGTC. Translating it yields CASSQEAGFEQYV.